This T cell receptor beta chain was sequenced during a study of Graves' ophthalmopathy and Graves' hyperthyroidism. At the level of the study: Hyperthyroidism showing no ophthalmopathy within 18 months of follow-up was stable. General study findings and limits: The model forecast ophthalmopathy progression, reaching roughly 64% sensitivity and approximately 79% specificity. Among expanded thyroid clonotypes above 0.001 frequency, most also occurred in blood.

This clonotype appeared many times. Its antigen is unknown. Germline CDR1 and CDR2: SGHVS and FQNEAQ. CDR3 length: 14 amino acids. Trimming removed 5 bases from V and 1 base from J, with 11 bases in between. Amplification of the TCR beta CDR3 regions used RNA transcripts (as template). HTBI-primed RT-PCR formed the first round, and a multiplex PCR formed the second. Each CDR3 protein is one row after TCRdb ran MiXCR on the multiplex PCR reads. Of 450,000 to 600,000 distinct CDR3 sequences in the sample, 35% to 45% are singletons; the top ten hold over 3.5%. Clinicians diagnosed using symptoms, serum thyroxine, TRAb, thyroid ultrasound and orbital computed tomography.

The chain couples TRBV7-8 to TRBJ1-1; D is unresolved. The sequence derives from an adult man with Graves' hyperthyroidism. The material sequenced was peripheral blood or thyroid tissue (not recorded which). Here the CDR3 reads CASSPLPTNTEAFF. CDR3 in DNA: TGTGCCAGCAGCCCCCTCCCGACGAACACTGAAGCTTTCTTT.